This entry concerns a single TCR beta chain. What it binds is not known. The sample is drawn from a study of T-cell reconstitution after alpha-beta-depleted transplantation in children. Unique molecular identifiers were incorporated during preparation of the TCRbeta library. MiXCR was run by TCRdb on the PCR reads, yielding one entry per CDR3 protein. The table shows approximately 980,000 distinct CDR3 sequences, with 25% to 35% occurring only once. Trimming cost V 4 bases and J 0 bases, with 13 bases left between them. Germline CDR1 reads LGHDT; CDR2 reads YNNKEL (reference sequence). CDR3 length: 16 amino acids. Study results and caveats: Approximately two months post-transplant, alpha-beta T cells reportedly originated from several hundred expanded graft clones. One year after transplant, T-cell counts and diversity came mostly from newly produced T cells. Some patients showed high day-60 TCRbeta diversity, which derived from surviving recipient T cells and thymic progenitors.

J is TRBJ1-5 and V is TRBV3-1; D gene unclear. This receptor was taken from a boy under two years old who had a stem cell transplant for SCID, so the T cells may come from the graft donor. The sample here was PBMCs, mostly from graft donor cells, taken 360 days after TCRalphabeta/CD19-depleted stem cell transplant. CDR3 residues: CASSPAGGISNQPQHF. The CDR3 DNA reads as TGTGCCAGCAGCCCGGCGGGAGGAATTAGCAATCAGCCCCAGCATTTT.